The next 28 T cell receptor beta chains were all read from a single sample in a study of T cell responses to AZD1222 COVID-19 vaccine. Sequencing was performed with immunoSEQ multiplex PCR; in TCRdb, only in-frame clones are kept and a portion is missing. The sample holds about 180,000 clones, 90% to 95% seen once. The sequences come from peripheral blood, collected 28 days after the second dose of the MenACWY control vaccine. The receptors shown here come from an adult who received the MenACWY meningococcal vaccine as a control.

J is TRBJ1-1 and V is TRBV7-2, with TRBD1 matching over 8 bases. The germline gives CDR1 SGHTA, CDR2 FQGNSA. V lost 6 bases and J lost 3; bases outside the gene matches: 15. This CDR3 has 17 amino acids. The CDR3 DNA is TGTGCCAGCAGAGACGGGACAGGTCGTTTTCGGGACACTGAAGCTTTCTTT. Translating it yields CASRDGTGRFRDTEAFF.

The V call is TRBV5-1, the J call TRBJ1-3, with D hard to call. This CDR3 has 12 amino acids. V lost 4 bases and J 2 bases, leaving 4 bases between the germline ends. CDR1 SGHRS and CDR2 YFSETQ come from the germline V gene. The chain's CDR3 is CASSRTGNTIYF. The CDR3 coding sequence is TGCGCCAGCAGCCGGACTGGAAACACCATATATTTT.

The DNA of the CDR3 is TGTGCCAGCAGTTTATTCTCGAATCAGCCCCAGCATTTT. Its translation is CASSLFSNQPQHF. The V gene is TRBV28, the J gene TRBJ1-5; D not certain. The germline V and J ends were trimmed by 1 base and 4 bases, with 5 bases remaining between them. The CDR3 runs 13 residues. Germline V gene lookup returns CDR1 MDHEN and CDR2 SYDVKM.

For this clone: An end of the junction differs from the germline gene, which may be a read error. The DNA for the CDR3 is TGTGCCAGCTCACCACGCGGCGGGGGGAACTCCGGGGAGCTGTTTTTT. Amino acids: CASSPRGGGNSGELFF. The chain employs TRBV18 and TRBJ2-2; TRBD2 matches at 8 bases. The V gene's germline CDR1 is KGHSH and CDR2 LQKENI. The CDR3 has 16 amino acids.

V usage is TRBV10-3 and J usage is TRBJ1-2, with D perhaps matching TRBD1 (5 bases). V gave up 3 bases and J gave up 4 bases, with 12 bases separating them. This CDR3 contains 14 residues. The germline CDR1 and CDR2 sequences are ENHRY and SYGVKD. The CDR3 loop is CAISESSGIYGYTF. In nucleotides, the CDR3 is TGTGCCATCAGTGAAAGTTCAGGGATCTATGGCTACACCTTC.

This clone was picked up one time. This chain joins TRBV6-5 and TRBJ1-2, with D perhaps matching TRBD1 (6 bases). Looked up from germline, CDR1 is MNHEY and CDR2 is SVGAGI. CDR3 length: 13 amino acids. Trimming removed 5 bases from V and 4 bases from J, with 11 bases in between. The CDR3 loop is CASSPGQVYGYTF. CDR3 nucleotide sequence: TGTGCCAGCAGTCCGGGACAAGTCTATGGCTACACCTTC.

The rearrangement uses TRBV28 and TRBJ2-3; D is perhaps TRBD1 or TRBD2 (6 bases each). Trimming removed 7 bases at V and 0 bases at J, with 11 bases between. The CDR3 is 14 residues long. CDR1 and CDR2 from the germline V gene are MDHEN and SYDVKM. CDR3 sequence: CASNRGVSTDTQYF. The CDR3 nucleotides are TGTGCCAGCAATAGGGGGGTGAGCACAGATACGCAGTATTTT.

The chain is built from TRBV11-2 and TRBJ1-3; D perhaps matches TRBD1 (6 bases). This CDR3 spans 18 amino acids. The germline V gene encodes CDR1 SGHAT and CDR2 FQNNGV. Trimming removed 4 bases from V and 0 bases from J, with 19 bases in between. CDR3 residues: CASSYPVSRGYSGNTIYF. The CDR3, as DNA: TGTGCCAGCAGCTACCCCGTGAGCAGGGGCTACTCTGGAAACACCATATATTTT.

In its sample, this clone was seen once. The chain carries TRBV18 and TRBJ1-4; D is unresolved. Trimming cost V 6 bases and J 0 bases, with 14 bases left between them. This CDR3 has 16 residues. Looked up from germline, CDR1 is KGHSH and CDR2 is LQKENI. CDR3 loop: CASSGGTPSTNEKLFF. CDR3 DNA: TGTGCCAGCTCTGGTGGTACGCCCTCAACTAATGAAAAACTGTTTTTT.

This chain links TRBV3-1 (or the pseudogene TRBV3-2) with TRBJ1-5; 11 bases line up with TRBD1. This CDR3 has 17 amino acids. Losses at the gene ends were 1 base for V and 3 bases for J; bases not matched to a gene: 5. Looked up from germline, CDR1 is LGHDT and CDR2 is YNNKEL (reference sequence). DNA of the CDR3: TGTGCCAGCAGCCAAGGGACAGGGGGCGCAGTCAATCAGCCCCAGCATTTT. Translation gives CASSQGTGGAVNQPQHF.

The chain carries TRBV4-1 and TRBJ2-1; 7 nucleotides align to TRBD1. CDR1 and CDR2 (germline): MGHRA, YSYEKL. Germline trimming cut 4 bases from V and 0 bases from J; bases unmatched to any gene: 3. The CDR3 contains 15 residues. The CDR3 nucleotides read TGCGCCAGCAGCCTCCGGGACAGCTCCTACAATGAGCAGTTCTTC. Amino acid sequence: CASSLRDSSYNEQFF.

This clone showed up just once. The gene calls are TRBV6-6 and TRBJ2-7, with a weak D call TRBD1 (6 bases). This CDR3 region has 13 residues. V was clipped by 6 bases and J by 3 bases, with 12 bases between them. The germline V gene has CDR1 MNHNY and CDR2 SVGAGI (reference sequence). CDR3: CASRADRYYEQYF. As DNA, the CDR3 is TGTGCCAGCAGGGCGGACAGATACTACGAGCAGTACTTC.

The V call is TRBV19, the J call TRBJ1-5; D is perhaps TRBD1 (5 bases). Germline assignment: CDR1 LNHDA and CDR2 SQIVND (reference sequence). This CDR3 contains 16 residues. Trimming left V 4 bases short and J 3 bases short, with 16 bases between. The chain's CDR3 is CASSTPVGRNNQPQHF. DNA for the CDR3: TGTGCCAGTAGTACGCCGGTGGGGCGAAACAATCAGCCCCAGCATTTT.

V gene TRBV6-2 or TRBV6-3 combines with J gene TRBJ1-6; D gene uncertain. Germline CDR1 reads MNHEY; CDR2 reads SVGEGT. There are 16 residues in the CDR3. V was trimmed by 5 bases and J by 0 bases, leaving 11 bases between them. DNA of the CDR3: TGTGCCAGCAGTGACCAACGAAGCTCCTATAATTCACCCCTCCACTTT. Protein product: CASSDQRSSYNSPLHF.

The rearrangement links TRBV2 to TRBJ1-2; possible D gene TRBD1, 5 bases. Germline V lookup: CDR1 SNHLY, CDR2 FYNNEI. Trimming left V 8 bases short and J 7 bases short, with 14 bases between. The CDR3 has 12 residues. CDR3: CASGRRDAGYTF. CDR3 coding DNA: TGTGCCAGCGGCCGGCGGGACGCTGGCTACACCTTC.

This chain uses TRBV20-1 with TRBJ1-5; 11 nucleotides agree with TRBD1. V was clipped by 3 bases and J by 7 bases; unmatched bases: 5. The CDR3 has 14 residues. Germline V gene sequence: CDR1 DFQATT, CDR2 SNEGSKA (reference sequence). The DNA for the CDR3 is TGCAGTGCTAGTCGGACAGGGGGCGGGCAGCCCCAGCATTTT. Translating gives CSASRTGGGQPQHF.

This chain connects TRBV7-6 to TRBJ2-2, with 9 positions matching TRBD1. V trimming: 5 bases; J trimming: 5 bases; junction bases outside the gene matches: 9. This CDR3 is built from 16 residues. Germline lookup yields CDR1 SGHVS and CDR2 FNYEAQ. The CDR3 sequence is CASSRNRGPGTGELFF. CDR3 sequence (DNA): TGTGCCAGCAGCAGAAACAGGGGGCCGGGTACCGGGGAGCTGTTTTTT. The whole variable domain, filled in from reference TRBV7-6 and TRBJ2-2, reads GAGVSQSPRYKVTKRGQDVALRCDPISGHVSLYWYRQALGQGPEFLTYFNYEAQQDKSGLPNDRFSAERPEGSISTLTIQRTEQRDSAMYRCASSRNRGPGTGELFFGEGSRLTVL.

The chain uses TRBV9 and TRBJ1-2; D is possibly TRBD1 (5 bases). Trimming pared 2 bases from V and 4 bases from J, leaving 9 bases between. Germline V gene sequence: CDR1 SGDLS, CDR2 YYNGEE. The CDR3 sequence is 13 residues long. The CDR3 DNA reads as TGTGCCAGCAGCGTCAGGGTTGGCTATGGCTACACCTTC. It specifies CASSVRVGYGYTF. Based on the CDR3 plus reference TRBV9 and TRBJ1-2, the full variable domain is DSGVTQTPKHLITATGQRVTLRCSPRSGDLSVYWYQQSLDQGLQFLIQYYNGEERAKGNILERFSAQQFPDLHSELNLSSLELGDSALYFCASSVRVGYGYTFGSGTRLTVV.

DNA of the CDR3: TGTGCCAGCAGTGCAGGGGAAACAGATACGCAGTATTTT. It specifies CASSAGETDTQYF. The chain joins TRBV5-4 to TRBJ2-3; D may be TRBD1 (6 bases). Trimming took off 5 bases at V and 3 bases at J, with 10 bases between the two ends. There are 13 residues in the CDR3. The germline V gene has CDR1 SGHNT and CDR2 YYREEE (reference sequence).

About this clone itself: At one end, the junction sequence differs from germline, possibly due to a read error. J is TRBJ2-2 and V is TRBV10-1; 9 nucleotides line up with TRBD1. The length of the CDR3 is 15 residues. CDR1 and CDR2 from the germline V gene are WNHNN and SYGVQD (reference sequence). CDR3 residues: CASSVGTGNAGELFF. CDR3 sequence (DNA): TGCGCCAGCAGCGTCGGGACAGGGAACGCCGGGGAGCTGTTTTTT.

This clone showed up just once. The chain couples TRBV28 to TRBJ1-5, with TRBD1 as a possible D gene (6 bases). CDR1 and CDR2 from the germline V gene are MDHEN and SYDVKM. The CDR3 runs 13 residues. The V and J ends lost 8 bases and 4 bases respectively, with 12 bases between them. The CDR3 DNA sequence: TGTGCCAGCGGGGACATCGGGAATCAGCCCCAGCATTTT. Translated: CASGDIGNQPQHF. The whole variable domain, remainder taken from reference TRBV28 and TRBJ1-5, is DVKVTQSSRYLVKRTGEKVFLECVQDMDHENMFWYRQDPGLGLRLIYFSYDVKMKEKGDIPEGYSVSREKKERFSLILESASTNQTSMYLCASGDIGNQPQHFGDGTRLSIL.

The chain joins TRBV18 to TRBJ2-7; perhaps TRBD1 as D (5 bases). V dropped 3 bases and J dropped 5 bases, with 17 bases sitting between them. CDR3 length: 15 amino acids. Germline values: CDR1 KGHSH, CDR2 LQKENI. The CDR3 protein is CASSPNGPGSNEQYF. Here the CDR3 DNA reads TGTGCCAGCTCACCCAACGGCCCAGGGTCAAACGAGCAGTACTTC.

The rearrangement joins TRBV6-4 to TRBJ2-7; 7 nucleotides line up with TRBD2. With V trimmed by 6 bases and J by 0 bases, 11 bases remained unmatched. Germline V gene data show CDR1 as MRHNA and CDR2 as SNTAGT. This CDR3 has 16 residues. The CDR3 coding sequence is TGTGCCAGCAGCCCGGCGGGAGAGGCTACCTCCTACGAGCAGTACTTC. Amino acid sequence: CASSPAGEATSYEQYF.

This chain joins TRBV19 and TRBJ2-1; maybe TRBD1 (6 bases). V was shortened by 3 bases and J by 0 bases, with 9 bases between the two germline ends. The CDR3 sequence is 15 residues long. Germline V lookup: CDR1 LNHDA, CDR2 SQIVND (reference sequence). The CDR3 DNA is TGTGCCAGTAGTATCCAGGGGTACTCCTACAATGAGCAGTTCTTC. Protein: CASSIQGYSYNEQFF.

The CDR3 coding sequence is TGTGCCATCAGTGTCGACATTTACAATGAGCAGTTCTTC. This codes for CAISVDIYNEQFF. V and J are TRBV10-3 and TRBJ2-1; unclear D gene. V lost 4 bases, J lost 4 bases, and 8 bases lay in between. Looked up from germline, CDR1 is ENHRY and CDR2 is SYGVKD. This CDR3 is built from 13 residues.

This clone was counted a single time. The chain combines TRBV5-6 with TRBJ2-7, with D maybe TRBD2 (5 bases). The CDR3 is 14 amino acids. CDR1 and CDR2 (germline): SGHDT, YYEEEE. With 4 bases removed from V and 0 bases from J, the gap between germline ends came to 11 bases. CDR3 protein: CASSDKGSSYEQYF. CDR3 coding DNA: TGTGCCAGCAGCGACAAAGGGAGCTCCTACGAGCAGTACTTC.

This clone was counted only a few times. This sequence joins TRBV4-1 and TRBJ1-4; D is unclear. The CDR3 extends over 16 amino acids. Germline V CDR1 and CDR2: MGHRA, YSYEKL. V was trimmed by 4 bases and J by 0 bases, leaving 12 bases between them. The CDR3 sequence: CASSLPFFATNEKLFF. The CDR3 nucleotides read TGCGCCAGCAGCCTTCCATTCTTTGCAACTAATGAAAAACTGTTTTTT.

The V call is TRBV4-1, the J call TRBJ1-3; 7 nucleotides agree with TRBD1. CDR1 MGHRA and CDR2 YSYEKL come from the germline V gene. The CDR3 covers 16 residues. The V segment lost 1 base and the J segment 1 base; nucleotides outside the gene matches: 4. This CDR3 reads CASSQAGTDSGNTIYF. The CDR3 nucleotides read TGCGCCAGCAGCCAAGCCGGGACAGATTCTGGAAACACCATATATTTT.